This T cell receptor beta chain was sequenced for a study of Ad26.COV2.S vaccination and SARS-CoV-2 variants. Study-level background: The authors gave Ad26.COV2.S intramuscularly, either once or twice 56 days apart.

Per the germline V gene, CDR1 is SGDLS and CDR2 is YYNGEE. The CDR3 consists of 14 residues. Between the trimmed V and J ends, which lost 0 bases and 2 bases, there was a span of 8 bases. As to this clone: Its antigen is currently unknown.

Study-wide points: Compared with placebo recipients, vaccine recipients had higher spike-specific TCR breadth.

The assay was immunoSEQ multiplex PCR, and TCRdb's table has in-frame clones only and misses some. This sample carries around 450,000 clones, 89% of them seen once, and the ten largest clones take 1.7%. The treatment denotes: roughly 19 received Ad26.COV2.S at low or high dose, single or two shots; 5 received placebo; per-sample allocation not given. The samples were gathered on day 63 after the first injection of vaccine or placebo. The sample came from a Boston adult aged 18-55 years. This clonotype was sampled from a person between 18 and 65 years old who received the Ad26.COV2.S COVID-19 vaccine or a placebo. The chain links TRBV9 to TRBJ1-2; D call uncertain. The sample in question was peripheral blood, obtained in a trial of Ad26.COV2.S vaccine versus placebo. The CDR3 loop is CASSVVTGNYGYTF. DNA for the CDR3: TGTGCCAGCAGCGTAGTAACGGGAAACTATGGCTACACCTTC.